A selection of T cell receptor beta chains follows, all from one sample in a study of shared clonotypes between healthy human individuals. Sequencing used immunoSEQ multiplex PCR; TCRdb keeps in-frame clones, though not all of them. The sample holds 2 million to 3 million clones, roughly 93% seen once. Sequencing was carried out using naive CD4+ T cells from PBMCs. The receptors shown here come from a man aged 18-30 years in good health. Some clones in this sample may be carry-over from other donors' samples. The CDR3 runs from the conserved cysteine through the conserved F or W.

>TRBV6-4
CASSGREGETQYF
>TRBV11-2
CASSPRPGQNEKLFF
>TRBV6-6
CASSYGREYGYTF
>TRBV25-1
CATTGPRTDTQYF
>TRBV11-1
CASSPSDRSDGYTF
>TRBV29-1
CSAEDGGAEAFF
>TRBV18
CASSAQGLPNYGYTF
>TRBV4-3
CASSQVANTEAFF
>TRBV5-1
CASSLGVDTGELFF
>TRBV5-4
CASSLAGAETDTQYF
>TRBV28
CASSSIDRSGANVLTF
>TRBV10-3
CAISSDRATEAFF
>TRBV5-4
CASSQRGRDTDTQYF
>TRBV5-4
CASSFGDRETQYF
>TRBV5-1
CASSLGLGGTDTQYF
>TRBV28
CASRSGNTGELFF
>TRBV5-4
CASSTAQSGNTIYF
>TRBV5-1
CASSSLAGAYNEQFF
>TRBV27
CASSSGQGILSGYTF
>TRBV29-1
CSVEGKQGNYGYTF
>TRBV5-1
CASSGRAGGTDTQYF
>TRBV5-5
CASSLAYNEQFF
>TRBV7-3
CASSLASGMVWGEQFF
>TRBV28
CASSSEGGLNAEAFF
>TRBV2
CASHFDFNTEAFF
>TRBV7-9
CATRSGHEQFF